This T cell receptor beta chain was identified during a study of shared clonotypes between healthy human individuals. Study results and limitations: Clonotypes not shared had lower generation probabilities than those common to all four donors.

Measured with immunoSEQ multiplex PCR; TCRdb has only the in-frame clones, and not every one. Among 2.3 million or so clones, roughly 93% were seen once, and the ten largest hold 0.39%. The V segment lost 4 bases and the J segment 4 bases; nucleotides outside the gene matches: 16. CDR1 and CDR2 (germline): SGHAT, FQNNGV. The CDR3 sequence is 19 residues long. A note on this clone: Its target is not known.

Sequencing was done on a sample of naive CD4+ T cells from PBMCs. The subset: CD45RA+ positively selected. The receptor was derived from a man younger than 30 in good health. Some clones in this sample may be carry-over from other donors' samples. The J gene is TRBJ1-2, the V gene TRBV11-2, with TRBD1 identical over 12 bases. For the CDR3, the DNA is TGTGCCAGCAGCTCGAACTCCGGGACAGGGGGCGGCGTTGGCTATGGCTACACCTTC. Translated, it gives CASSSNSGTGGGVGYGYTF.